This T cell receptor beta chain is from a study of monozygotic twins with inflammatory bowel disease. General study results and limits: No separation of different T cell subtypes was possible. IBD patients, compared with healthy twins, shared fewer clonotypes with others (especially with disease activity).

This CDR3 region has 15 residues. CDR1 and CDR2 (germline): SGHTA, FQGNSA. TCRdb reprocessed the 5' RACE reads and reports one entry per CDR3 protein, with no DNA. The repertoire table contains about 450,000 distinct CDR3 sequences. Notes on this clonotype: Its antigen is currently unknown.

The V and J genes are TRBV7-2 and TRBJ2-2. The TCR was taken from a human donor with ulcerative colitis or Crohn's disease, or a healthy co-twin of an affected twin (not recorded which). The sequenced material came from blood. The CDR3 sequence is CASSLQIQNTGELFF. Using reference TRBV7-2 and TRBJ2-2 for the parts outside the CDR3, the full variable domain is GAGVSQSPSNKVTEKGKDVELRCDPISGHTALYWYRQSLGQGLEFLIYFQGNSAPDKSGLPSDRFSAERTGGSVSTLTIQRTQQEDSAVYLCASSLQIQNTGELFFGEGSRLTVL.